The clone carrying this T cell receptor beta chain was detected only once. The data belong to a study of blood T cell repertoires in COVID-19. Across the study: The United States, Italy and Spain supplied acute and convalescent COVID-19 samples. PBMCs, B-cell-depleted T cells, or T cells provided the cDNA or gDNA that made up the material.

Germline CDR1 and CDR2: SEHNR and FQNEAQ (reference sequence). After removal of 2 bases from V and 5 bases from J, the junction contained 3 bases not matched to a gene. The CDR3 is 14 residues long. Categorization into cohorts depended on clinical history that participants reported. Original analysis: Amplification from reference gene primers served as the basis for estimated nucleated cell counts. Profiling relied on immunoSEQ multiplex PCR, and the TCRdb table lists in-frame clones only, not all of them. V, J and clone size are taken as reported in that table, and D and trimming were inferred from the DNA itself. The profile shows 180,000 or so clones, approximately 85% of them singletons.

The genes are TRBV7-9 and TRBJ1-5; 7 bases map to TRBD1. The sample was PBMCs or T cells enriched from blood (not recorded which). This TCR was recovered from a woman younger than 45 who had recovered from COVID-19. CDR3 region: CASSLSTGDQPQHF. In nucleotides, the CDR3 is TGTGCCAGCAGCTTATCAACAGGGGATCAGCCCCAGCATTTT.